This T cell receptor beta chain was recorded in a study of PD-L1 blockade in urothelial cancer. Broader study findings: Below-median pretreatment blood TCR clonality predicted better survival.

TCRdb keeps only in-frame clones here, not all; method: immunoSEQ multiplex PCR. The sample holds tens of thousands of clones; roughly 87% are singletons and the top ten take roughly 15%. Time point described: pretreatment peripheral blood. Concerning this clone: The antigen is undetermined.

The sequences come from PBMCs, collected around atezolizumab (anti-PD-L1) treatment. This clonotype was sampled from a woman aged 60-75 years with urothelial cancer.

The CDR3 nucleotides read TGTGCCAGCAGCCCCCCTTCACAGCGGGAAGCTTTCTTT. Its protein product is CASSPPSQREAFF. V usage is TRBV11-2 and J usage is TRBJ1-1, with D unresolved. This CDR3 comprises 13 residues. The germline V gene has CDR1 SGHAT and CDR2 FQNNGV. V dropped 5 bases and J dropped 8 bases, with 15 bases sitting between them.